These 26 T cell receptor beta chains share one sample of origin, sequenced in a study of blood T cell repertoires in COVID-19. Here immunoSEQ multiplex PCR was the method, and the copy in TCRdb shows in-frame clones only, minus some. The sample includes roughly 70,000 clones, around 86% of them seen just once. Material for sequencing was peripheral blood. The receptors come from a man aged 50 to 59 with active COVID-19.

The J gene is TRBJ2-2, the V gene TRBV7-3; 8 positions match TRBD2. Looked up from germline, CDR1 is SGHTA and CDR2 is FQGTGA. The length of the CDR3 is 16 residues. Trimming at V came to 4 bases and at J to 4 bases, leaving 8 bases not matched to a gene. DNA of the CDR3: TGTGCCAGCAGCTCACGGACTAGCCTATTCACCGGGGAGCTGTTTTTT. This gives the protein CASSSRTSLFTGELFF.

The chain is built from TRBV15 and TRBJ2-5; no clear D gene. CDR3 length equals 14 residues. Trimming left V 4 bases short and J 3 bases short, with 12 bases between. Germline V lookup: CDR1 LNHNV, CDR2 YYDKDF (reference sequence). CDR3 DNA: TGTGCCACCAGCAAATTTCGCAGTGAAGAGACCCAGTACTTC. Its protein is CATSKFRSEETQYF.

In DNA, the CDR3 is TGTGCCAGCGGGTCCGGGACAGGGTCTCGAGAGACCCAGTACTTC. Protein product: CASGSGTGSRETQYF. The chain combines TRBV27 with TRBJ2-5; 9 bases are shared with TRBD1. The V segment lost 8 bases and the J segment 4 bases; nucleotides outside the gene matches: 11. The CDR3 sequence is 15 residues long. Germline CDR1 is MNHEY and CDR2 is SMNVEV (reference sequence).

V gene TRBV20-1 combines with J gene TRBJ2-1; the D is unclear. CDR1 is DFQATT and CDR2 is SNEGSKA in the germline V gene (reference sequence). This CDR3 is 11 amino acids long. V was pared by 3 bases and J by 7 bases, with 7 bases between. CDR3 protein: CSASQNNEQFF. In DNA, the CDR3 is TGCAGTGCTAGCCAGAATAATGAGCAGTTCTTC.

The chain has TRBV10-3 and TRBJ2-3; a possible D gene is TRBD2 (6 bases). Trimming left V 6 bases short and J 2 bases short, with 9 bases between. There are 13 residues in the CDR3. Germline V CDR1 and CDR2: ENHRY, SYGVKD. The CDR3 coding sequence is TGTGCCATCAGCCCGGGAGTCACAGATACGCAGTATTTT. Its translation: CAISPGVTDTQYF.

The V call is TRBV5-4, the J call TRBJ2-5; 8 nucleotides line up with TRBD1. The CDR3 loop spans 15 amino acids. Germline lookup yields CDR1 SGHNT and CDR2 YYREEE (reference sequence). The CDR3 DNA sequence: TGTTACTGGGGGTCAAAAAGGGACAGGCAAGAGACCCAGTACTTC. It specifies CYWGSKRDRQETQYF.

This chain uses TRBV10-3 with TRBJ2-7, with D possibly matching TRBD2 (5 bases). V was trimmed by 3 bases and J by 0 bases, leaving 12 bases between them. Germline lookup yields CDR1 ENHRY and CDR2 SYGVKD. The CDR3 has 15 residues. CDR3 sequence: CAISEGDGISYEQYF. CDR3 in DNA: TGTGCCATCAGTGAAGGTGACGGGATCTCCTACGAGCAGTACTTC.

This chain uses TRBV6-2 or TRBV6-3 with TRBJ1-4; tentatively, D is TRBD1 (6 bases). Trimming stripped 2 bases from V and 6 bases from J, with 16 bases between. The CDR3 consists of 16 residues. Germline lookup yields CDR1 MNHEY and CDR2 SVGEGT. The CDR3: CASSYRTGTRDEKLFF. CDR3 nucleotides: TGTGCCAGCAGTTACCGAACTGGGACACGGGATGAAAAACTGTTTTTT.

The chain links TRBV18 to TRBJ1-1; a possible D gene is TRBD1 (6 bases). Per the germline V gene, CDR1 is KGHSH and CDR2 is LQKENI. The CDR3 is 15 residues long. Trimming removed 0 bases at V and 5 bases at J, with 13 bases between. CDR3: CASSPPNRDGTEAFF. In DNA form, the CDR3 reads TGTGCCAGCTCACCACCTAACAGGGATGGAACTGAAGCTTTCTTT.

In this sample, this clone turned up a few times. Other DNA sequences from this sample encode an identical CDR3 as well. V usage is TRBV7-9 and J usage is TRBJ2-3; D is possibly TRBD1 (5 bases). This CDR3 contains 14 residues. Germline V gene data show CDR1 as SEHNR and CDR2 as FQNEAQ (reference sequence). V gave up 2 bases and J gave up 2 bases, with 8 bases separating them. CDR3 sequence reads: CASSLQGSTDTQYF. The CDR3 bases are TGTGCCAGCAGCTTACAGGGCTCCACAGATACGCAGTATTTT.

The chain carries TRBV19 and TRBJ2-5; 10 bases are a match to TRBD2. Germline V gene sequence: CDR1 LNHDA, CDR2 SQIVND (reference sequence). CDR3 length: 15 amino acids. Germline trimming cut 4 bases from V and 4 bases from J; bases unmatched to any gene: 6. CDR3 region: CASSNSGRRLETQYF. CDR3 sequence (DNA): TGTGCCAGTAGTAATAGCGGGAGGAGATTAGAGACCCAGTACTTC.

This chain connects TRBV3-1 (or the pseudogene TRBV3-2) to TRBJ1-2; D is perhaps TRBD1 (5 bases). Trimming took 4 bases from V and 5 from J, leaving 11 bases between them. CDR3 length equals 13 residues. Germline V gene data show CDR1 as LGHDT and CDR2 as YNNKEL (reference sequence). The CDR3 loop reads CASSRPGGYGYTF. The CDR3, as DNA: TGTGCCAGCAGCCGCCCCGGGGGGTATGGCTACACCTTC.

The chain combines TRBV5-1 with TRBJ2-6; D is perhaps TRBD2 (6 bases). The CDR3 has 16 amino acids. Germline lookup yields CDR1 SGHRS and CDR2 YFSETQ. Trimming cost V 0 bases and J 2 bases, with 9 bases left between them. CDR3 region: CASSLASGAGANVLTF. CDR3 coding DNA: TGCGCCAGCAGCTTGGCCTCGGGGGCTGGGGCCAACGTCCTGACTTTC.

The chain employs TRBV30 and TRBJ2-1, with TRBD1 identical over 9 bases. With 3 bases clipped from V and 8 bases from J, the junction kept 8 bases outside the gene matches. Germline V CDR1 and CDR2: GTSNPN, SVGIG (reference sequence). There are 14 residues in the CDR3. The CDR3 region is CAWRSGQGWHEQFF. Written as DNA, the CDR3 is TGTGCCTGGAGGTCGGGACAGGGTTGGCATGAGCAGTTCTTC.

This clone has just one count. The CDR3 here is CAWSSRLARPYF. The CDR3 DNA sequence: TGTGCCTGGAGTTCCCGGTTGGCTAGACCGTACTTC. The V and J genes are TRBV30 and TRBJ2-7; D ambiguous. CDR3 size: 12 residues. With 2 bases removed from V and 12 bases from J, the gap between germline ends came to 17 bases. CDR1 and CDR2 (germline): GTSNPN, SVGIG (reference sequence).

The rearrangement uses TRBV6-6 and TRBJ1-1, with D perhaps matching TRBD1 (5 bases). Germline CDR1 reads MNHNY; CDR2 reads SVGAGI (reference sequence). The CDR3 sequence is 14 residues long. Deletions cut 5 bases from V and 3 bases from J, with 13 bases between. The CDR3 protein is CASSRAGFDTEAFF. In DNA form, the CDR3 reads TGTGCCAGCAGTAGAGCAGGGTTTGACACTGAAGCTTTCTTT.

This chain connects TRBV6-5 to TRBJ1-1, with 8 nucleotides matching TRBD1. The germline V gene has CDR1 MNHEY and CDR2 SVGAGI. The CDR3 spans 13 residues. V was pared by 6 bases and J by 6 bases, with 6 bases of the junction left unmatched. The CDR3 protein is CASRGRGQAEAFF. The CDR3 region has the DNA TGTGCCAGCAGGGGCAGGGGGCAAGCTGAAGCTTTCTTT.

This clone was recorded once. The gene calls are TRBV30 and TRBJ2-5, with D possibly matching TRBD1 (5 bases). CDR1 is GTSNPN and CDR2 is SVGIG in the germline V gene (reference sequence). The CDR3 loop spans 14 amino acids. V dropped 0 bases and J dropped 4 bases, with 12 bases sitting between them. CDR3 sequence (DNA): TGTGCCTGGAGTGTACTTGGGCAGGGAGAGACCCAGTACTTC. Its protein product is CAWSVLGQGETQYF.

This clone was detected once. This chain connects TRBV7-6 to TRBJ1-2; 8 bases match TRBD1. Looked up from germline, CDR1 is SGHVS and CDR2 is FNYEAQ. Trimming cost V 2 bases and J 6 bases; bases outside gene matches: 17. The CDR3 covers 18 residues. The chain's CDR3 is CASSLLTLDGQGANGYTF. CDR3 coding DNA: TGTGCCAGCAGCTTACTTACTTTGGATGGACAGGGAGCGAATGGCTACACCTTC.

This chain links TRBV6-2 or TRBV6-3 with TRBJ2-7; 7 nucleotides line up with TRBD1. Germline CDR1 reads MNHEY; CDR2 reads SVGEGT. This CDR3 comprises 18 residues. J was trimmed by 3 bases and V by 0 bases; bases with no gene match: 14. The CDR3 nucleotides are TGTGCCAGCAGTTACTCGAGGGGACAGCACAACATTGTCTACGAGCAGTACTTC. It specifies CASSYSRGQHNIVYEQYF.

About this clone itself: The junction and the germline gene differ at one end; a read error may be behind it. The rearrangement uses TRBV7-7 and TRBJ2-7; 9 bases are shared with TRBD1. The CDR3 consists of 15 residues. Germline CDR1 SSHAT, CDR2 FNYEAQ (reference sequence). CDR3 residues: CASSLGTGYAYEQYF. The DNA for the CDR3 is TGTGCTAGCAGCTTAGGGACAGGGTATGCATACGAGCAGTACTTC.

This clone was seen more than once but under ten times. For the CDR3, the DNA is TGTGCCAGCAGTGATCCTCCAGGGGGCAAATATGGCTACACCTTC. Protein: CASSDPPGGKYGYTF. The chain carries TRBV2 and TRBJ1-2; 8 bases match TRBD1. V was clipped by 3 bases and J by 5 bases; unmatched bases: 8. Germline V gene lookup returns CDR1 SNHLY and CDR2 FYNNEI. The CDR3 length is 15 residues. The complete variable domain, with remaining parts taken from reference TRBV2 and TRBJ1-2, reads EPEVTQTPSHQVTQMGQEVILRCVPISNHLYFYWYRQILGQKVEFLVSFYNNEISEKSEIFDDQFSVERPDGSNFTLKIRSTKLEDSAMYFCASSDPPGGKYGYTFGSGTRLTVV.

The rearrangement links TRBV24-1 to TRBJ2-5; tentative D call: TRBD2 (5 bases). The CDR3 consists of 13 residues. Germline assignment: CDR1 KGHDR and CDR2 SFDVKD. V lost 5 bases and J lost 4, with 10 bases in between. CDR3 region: CATSGPGGETQYF. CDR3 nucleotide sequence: TGTGCCACCAGTGGACCCGGAGGAGAGACCCAGTACTTC.

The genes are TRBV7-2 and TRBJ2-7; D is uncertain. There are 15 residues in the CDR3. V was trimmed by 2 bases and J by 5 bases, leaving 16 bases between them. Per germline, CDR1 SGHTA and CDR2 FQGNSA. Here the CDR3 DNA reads TGTGCCAGCAGCTTAATATACTCCCTACCCAACGAGCAGTACTTC. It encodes CASSLIYSLPNEQYF.

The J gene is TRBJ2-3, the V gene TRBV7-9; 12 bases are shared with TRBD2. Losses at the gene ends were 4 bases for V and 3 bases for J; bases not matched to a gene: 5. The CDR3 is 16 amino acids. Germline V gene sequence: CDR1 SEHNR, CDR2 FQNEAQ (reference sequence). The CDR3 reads CASSWTSGILTDTQYF. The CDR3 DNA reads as TGTGCCAGCAGCTGGACTAGCGGGATCTTAACAGATACGCAGTATTTT.

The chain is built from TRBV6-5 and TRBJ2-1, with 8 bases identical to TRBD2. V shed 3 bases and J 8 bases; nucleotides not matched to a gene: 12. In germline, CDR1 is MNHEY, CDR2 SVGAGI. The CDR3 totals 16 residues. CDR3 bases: TGTGCCAGCAGTTATTCTTTTCTGGCGGGAGGCCATGAGCAGTTCTTC. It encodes CASSYSFLAGGHEQFF.